These T cell receptor beta chains were read from a single sample in a study of cytomegalovirus exposure and HLA in healthy donors. Here immunoSEQ multiplex PCR was the method, and the copy in TCRdb shows in-frame clones only, minus some. The sample lists approximately 150,000 clones; approximately 80% were seen once. Sequences were obtained from PBMCs. All receptors derive from a woman in her thirties or forties in good health and CMV-seronegative. CDR3s include the opening cysteine and the closing phenylalanine or tryptophan. A D gene is named only where the DNA matches it firmly. Part of the rows lack a size; the others show once, few, many or a class for expanded clones.

cdr3_aa cdr3_nt j_call v_call clone_size d_call
CASSQDPTGGGTDTQYF TGTGCCAGCAGCCAAGATCCCACGGGGGGAGGCACAGATACGCAGTATTTT TRBJ2-3 TRBV4-2 once TRBD2
CASRDAGDEQFF TGTGCCAGCCGAGATGCAGGGGATGAGCAGTTCTTC TRBJ2-1 TRBV7-8 NA NA
CASSPIIAGGTNEQYF TGCGCCAGCAGCCCAATTATAGCGGGAGGTACTAACGAGCAGTACTTC TRBJ2-7 TRBV5-1 few TRBD2
CASSLVSGRAGELFF TGTGCCAGCAGCTTAGTCAGCGGGAGGGCCGGGGAGCTGTTTTTT TRBJ2-2 TRBV7-2 NA TRBD2
CASSVQTFLEQYF TGTGCCAGCAGTGTTCAAACCTTCCTAGAGCAGTACTTC TRBJ2-7 TRBV2 NA NA
CASSQGGLGQAYEQYF TGCGCCAGCAGCCAAGGTGGTTTGGGACAAGCCTACGAGCAGTACTTC TRBJ2-7 TRBV4-3 once NA
CASSAGQKNSPLHF TGCGCCAGCAGTGCCGGACAAAAGAATTCACCCCTCCACTTT TRBJ1-6 TRBV5-1 NA NA
CASSRDTNYGYTF TGTGCCAGCAGTCGGGACACCAACTATGGCTACACCTTC TRBJ1-2 TRBV6-5 once NA
CASSQVSQNQETQYF TGTGCCAGCAGCCAAGTCTCTCAGAACCAAGAGACCCAGTACTTC TRBJ2-5 TRBV4-2 once NA
CASSIAPYNSPLHF TGTGCCAGCAGTATAGCGCCTTATAATTCACCCCTCCACTTT TRBJ1-6 TRBV2 NA NA
CASGTGSIHEQYF TGTGCCAGCGGAACAGGGAGCATCCACGAGCAGTACTTC TRBJ2-7 TRBV6-5 NA NA
CASSFLANSYEQYF TGTGCCAGCAGCTTCCTAGCTAACTCTTACGAGCAGTACTTC TRBJ2-7 TRBV11-2 NA NA
CAWSRGPGELFF TGTGCCTGGAGTAGGGGGCCCGGGGAGCTGTTTTTT TRBJ2-2 TRBV30 NA TRBD1
CASSQDPRQRGNNEQFF TGTGCCAGCAGCCAAGATCCCCGACAACGGGGTAACAATGAGCAGTTCTTC TRBJ2-1 TRBV4-2 NA NA
CASRQQGLSGANVLTF TGTGCCAGCAGACAACAGGGGCTCTCTGGGGCCAACGTCCTGACTTTC TRBJ2-6 TRBV6-6 NA TRBD1
CASTSGTNEKLFF TGTGCCAGCACTAGTGGGACTAATGAAAAACTGTTTTTT TRBJ1-4 TRBV6-1 NA NA
CASSGETEAFF TGTGCCAGCAGCGGAGAGACTGAAGCTTTCTTT TRBJ1-1 TRBV5-6 NA NA
CASSQITPRSADTQYF TGTGCCAGCAGCCAAATTACTCCCCGCTCCGCAGATACGCAGTATTTT TRBJ2-3 TRBV14 NA NA
CASGRPIWRF TGTGCCAGCGGACGACCCATCTGGAGGTTC TRBJ2-7 TRBV2 NA NA
CASSLSGGADTGELFF TGTGCCAGCAGCTTAAGCGGGGGGGCTGACACCGGGGAGCTGTTTTTT TRBJ2-2 TRBV7-3 NA TRBD2
CASSPVSGSYEQYF TGTGCCAGCAGCCCGGTTTCGGGGTCCTACGAGCAGTACTTC TRBJ2-7 TRBV11-3 NA NA
CASSGQTGITGELFF TGTGCCAGCAGTGGCCAGACAGGGATCACCGGGGAGCTGTTTTTT TRBJ2-2 TRBV6-5 NA TRBD1
CASSRLAGPYEQYF TGTGCCAGCTCGCGACTAGCGGGGCCCTACGAGCAGTACTTC TRBJ2-7 TRBV18 few TRBD2
CASSWAGGFPYEQYF TGTGCCAGCAGCTGGGCAGGGGGCTTCCCCTACGAGCAGTACTTC TRBJ2-7 TRBV5-4 NA TRBD1
CASSYQLAGVYEQYF TGCGCCAGCAGCTACCAATTAGCGGGGGTGTACGAGCAGTACTTC TRBJ2-7 TRBV5-1 NA TRBD2
CASSLRTTNEKLFF TGTGCCAGCAGCCTCAGGACAACTAATGAAAAACTGTTTTTT TRBJ1-4 TRBV7-6 NA NA
CASSLAHSNNSPLHF TGTGCCAGCAGCTTAGCCCACTCAAATAATTCACCCCTCCACTTT TRBJ1-6 TRBV7-2 NA NA
CSFRQDLNEKLFF TGCAGCTTCAGACAGGACCTTAATGAAAAACTGTTTTTT TRBJ1-4 TRBV29-1 NA NA
CATTLAGGDGYTF TGTGCCACTACACTCGCGGGGGGCGACGGCTACACCTTC TRBJ1-2 TRBV6-6 once NA
CASSDRPGYLHSIPYEQYF TGTGCCAGCAGTGACCGACCAGGGTACTTACATTCCATTCCCTACGAGCAGTACTTC TRBJ2-7 TRBV6-4 few NA
CAISYRDGETQYF TGTGCCATCAGCTACAGGGACGGGGAGACCCAGTACTTC TRBJ2-5 TRBV10-3 NA NA
CSSSSDRELHQPQHF TGTTCCAGCAGCTCCGACCGGGAACTTCATCAGCCCCAGCATTTT TRBJ1-5 TRBV7-9 NA NA
CASGQSSGAGTQYF TGTGCCAGCGGACAGTCTAGCGGAGCGGGGACGCAGTATTTT TRBJ2-3 TRBV7-6 NA NA
CASTRRAGGGSYEQYF TGTGCCAGCACCCGCCGAGCAGGGGGAGGTTCCTACGAGCAGTACTTC TRBJ2-7 TRBV2 once NA
CASSQEAAPFNEQFF TGCGCCAGCAGCCAAGAGGCGGCTCCTTTCAATGAGCAGTTCTTC TRBJ2-1 TRBV4-3 NA NA
CASSPEIRRAGELFF TGTGCCAGCTCACCCGAGATCCGGAGGGCCGGGGAGCTGTTTTTT TRBJ2-2 TRBV18 once NA
CASTLRGRTDNSPLHF TGTGCCAGCACCCTCAGGGGTCGGACAGATAATTCACCCCTCCACTTT TRBJ1-6 TRBV28 NA NA
CASSRRGLAGNEQFF TGTGCCAGCAGCCGCAGGGGACTAGCGGGAAATGAGCAGTTCTTC TRBJ2-1 TRBV14 NA TRBD2
CASSRDRSGQPQHF TGTGCCAGCAGTAGGGACAGGAGCGGTCAGCCCCAGCATTTT TRBJ1-5 TRBV11-2 NA TRBD1
CASSSLERLPQHF TGCGCCAGCAGCTCGCTCGAGAGACTGCCCCAGCATTTT TRBJ1-5 TRBV5-1 NA NA
CASSQTGGEGTDTQYF TGTGCCAGCAGTCAAACAGGGGGCGAGGGCACAGATACGCAGTATTTT TRBJ2-3 TRBV5-6 NA TRBD1
CASRSDTYNEQFF TGTGCCAGCAGATCCGACACATACAATGAGCAGTTCTTC TRBJ2-1 TRBV5-4 NA NA
CASSYWDKERTDTQYF TGTGCCAGCAGCTACTGGGACAAGGAACGCACAGATACGCAGTATTTT TRBJ2-3 TRBV11-2 NA NA
CASSSVGGNEQFF TGTGCCAGCAGCTCCGTCGGGGGCAATGAGCAGTTCTTC TRBJ2-1 TRBV5-4 once NA
CASSPTGTEGSSPLHF TGTGCCAGCAGTCCGACCGGGACGGAGGGTAGTTCACCCCTCCACTTT TRBJ1-6 TRBV27 NA NA
CAVKGGTSTDTQYF TGTGCCGTAAAGGGGGGGACTAGCACAGATACGCAGTATTTT TRBJ2-3 TRBV15 once NA
CASRPGQFYGYTF TGTGCCAGCAGGCCGGGACAGTTCTATGGCTACACCTTC TRBJ1-2 TRBV2 NA TRBD1
CASSVGLAGGSGELFF TGTGCCAGCAGCGTCGGACTAGCGGGAGGATCGGGGGAGCTGTTTTTT TRBJ2-2 TRBV5-5 few TRBD2
CASSQNPTGNTGELFF TGCGCCAGCAGCCAGAACCCTACAGGGAACACCGGGGAGCTGTTTTTT TRBJ2-2 TRBV4-1 NA NA
CASSRQGGSYEQYF TGTGCCAGTAGTAGACAGGGGGGGTCCTACGAGCAGTACTTC TRBJ2-7 TRBV19 NA TRBD1
CASSGLAPEQFF TGTGCCAGCAGCGGACTAGCGCCTGAGCAGTTCTTC TRBJ2-1 TRBV9 NA TRBD2
CASSPTESNEKLFF TGTGCCAGCTCACCAACGGAGAGTAATGAAAAACTGTTTTTT TRBJ1-4 TRBV18 NA NA
CASSQGGGSGNTIYF TGCGCCAGCAGCCAAGGAGGGGGCTCTGGAAACACCATATATTTT TRBJ1-3 TRBV4-3 NA NA
CASSWGTAIYNEQFF TGCGCCAGCAGCTGGGGGACAGCTATTTACAATGAGCAGTTCTTC TRBJ2-1 TRBV5-1 few TRBD1
CASSPRSGNSGNTIYF TGTGCCAGCAGCCCCCGGAGCGGGAACTCTGGAAACACCATATATTTT TRBJ1-3 TRBV7-9 NA NA
CASSATDFSNQPQHF TGTGCCAGCAGCGCGACAGACTTTAGCAATCAGCCCCAGCATTTT TRBJ1-5 TRBV9 few NA
CASSLEPGSYEQYF TGTGCCAGCAGCTTAGAACCAGGGTCCTACGAGCAGTACTTC TRBJ2-7 TRBV11-3 NA NA
CASSLVGTANTEAFF TGTGCCAGCAGCTTAGTGGGGACAGCGAACACTGAAGCTTTCTTT TRBJ1-1 TRBV7-2 few TRBD1
CASSIRGNSPLHF TGTGCCAGTAGTATAAGGGGGAATTCACCCCTCCACTTT TRBJ1-6 TRBV19 NA NA